This T cell receptor beta chain was captured in a study of CD8 T cells in Susac syndrome. The sequenced target, TCR beta, came from blood CD8+ and CD4+ T cells. TEMRA cells underwent FACS enrichment and CD8+ and CD4+ T cells underwent negative isolation. Reverse transcription of roughly 0.5 to 1 ug RNA was carried out with random hexamers. TCR beta CDR3 was amplified by immunoSEQ covering 54 Vbeta and 13 Jbeta. TCRdb passed the immunoSEQ multiplex PCR reads through MiXCR, listing each CDR3 protein once. Here the sample spans roughly 170,000 distinct CDR3 sequences, 80% to 95% being singletons. The receptor was derived from a human donor with multiple sclerosis. The sequenced material came from CD4+ T cells from PBMCs.

This CDR3 is CASSSRYRGLEEKLFF. As DNA, the CDR3 is TGTGCCAGCAGCTCCCGCTACCGGGGCTTAGAGGAAAAACTGTTTTTT. V gene TRBV27 combines with J gene TRBJ1-4; TRBD1 might be the D (5 bases). Germline V gene data show CDR1 as MNHEY and CDR2 as SMNVEV (reference sequence). Deletions cut 6 bases from V and 8 bases from J, with 22 bases between. The CDR3 covers 16 residues. Together with reference TRBV27 and TRBJ1-4, the CDR3 gives the full variable domain: EAQVTQNPRYLITVTGKKLTVTCSQNMNHEYMSWYRQDPGLGLRQIYYSMNVEVTDKGDVPEGYKVSRKEKRNFPLILESPSPNQTSLYFCASSSRYRGLEEKLFFGSGTQLSVL.